This T cell receptor beta chain was sequenced for a study of T-cell reconstitution after alpha-beta-depleted transplantation in children. Unique molecular identifiers were used in preparing the TCRbeta library. TCRdb used MiXCR to reprocess the PCR reads, holding one entry per CDR3 protein. The data show 250,000 to 400,000 distinct CDR3 sequences, with over 20% seen just once and over 9.5% held by the top ten. Findings and limits, study-wide: Several hundred expanded graft clones reportedly supplied alpha-beta T cells about two months after transplant. At day 60, the high TCRbeta diversity found in some patients originated from recipient T cells and thymic progenitors that had survived. Diversity and T-cell counts at one year after transplant derived mostly from new T cells.

The germline V gene has CDR1 KGHSH and CDR2 LQKENI. This CDR3 has 14 residues. Deletions cut 1 base from V and 2 bases from J, with 7 bases between. Turning to this clonotype: The antigen is not known.

The V call is TRBV18, the J call TRBJ2-3; D gene ambiguous. The source was PBMCs, mostly from graft donor cells, collected 180 days after TCRalphabeta/CD19-depleted stem cell transplant. The receptor comes from a male patient under 18 who had a stem cell transplant for acute lymphoblastic leukemia, so the T cells may come from the graft donor. CDR3 residues: CASSPLGTTDTQYF. The CDR3 DNA reads TGTGCCAGCTCACCACTTGGTACCACAGATACGCAGTATTTT.